The rows below give T cell receptor beta chains drawn from one sample of a study of CXCR3-negative and CXCR3-positive naive CD8 T cells. TCRdb reworked the 5' RACE reads into one entry per CDR3 protein, no DNA. This sample's clone table lists about 62,000 distinct CDR3 sequences. The specimen sequenced was naive CXCR3- CD8+ T cells from blood. Receptor source: a human donor in good health. Some clones in this sample may be carry-over from other donors' samples. CDR3s include the opening cysteine and the closing phenylalanine or tryptophan. Fields, in order: J gene, V gene, CDR3 protein.

j_gene: TRBJ2-3; v_gene: TRBV7-2; CDR3aa: CASSLDGERFTDTQYF
j_gene: TRBJ2-7; v_gene: TRBV7-9; CDR3aa: CASSAHRDGYEQYF
j_gene: TRBJ1-4; v_gene: TRBV7-6; CDR3aa: CASSLEPGTGEKLFF
j_gene: TRBJ2-2; v_gene: TRBV6-4; CDR3aa: CASSDSSRAAGELFF
j_gene: TRBJ2-7; v_gene: TRBV10-3; CDR3aa: CAISIKESGEQYF
j_gene: TRBJ2-2; v_gene: TRBV6-2/TRBV6-3; CDR3aa: CASSYQTGIGELFF
j_gene: TRBJ2-7; v_gene: TRBV7-6; CDR3aa: CASSLALSGASEQYF
j_gene: TRBJ2-1; v_gene: TRBV4-1; CDR3aa: CASSQETAGAYNEQFF
j_gene: TRBJ2-1; v_gene: TRBV29-1; CDR3aa: CSAVLAAYNEQFF
j_gene: TRBJ2-6; v_gene: TRBV20-1; CDR3aa: CSARDISGANVLTF
j_gene: TRBJ2-1; v_gene: TRBV12-3/TRBV12-4; CDR3aa: CASSPLDGGGEGHEQFF
j_gene: TRBJ2-7; v_gene: TRBV29-1; CDR3aa: CSARDSSYEQYF
j_gene: TRBJ2-1; v_gene: TRBV20-1; CDR3aa: CSALTPGLAGGPYNEQFF
j_gene: TRBJ2-1; v_gene: TRBV20-1; CDR3aa: CSAKGGSLYNEQFF
j_gene: TRBJ1-6; v_gene: TRBV30; CDR3aa: CAWTEGLYNSPLHF
j_gene: TRBJ1-2; v_gene: TRBV27; CDR3aa: CASSLRPAPGAGYTF